This T cell receptor (beta chain) was found in a study of cytomegalovirus exposure and HLA in healthy donors. Study-level points and caveats: Later analysis indicated greater clonal expansion among HLA-associated TCR beta chains than among equally common other chains.

This clone occurred once. Its target is unknown. Per germline, CDR1 SGDLS and CDR2 YYNGEE. V shed 0 bases and J 3 bases; nucleotides not matched to a gene: 3. This CDR3 comprises 15 residues. PCR employed 60 Vbeta and 13 Jbeta primers. Clones were sequenced by immunoSEQ multiplex PCR, and TCRdb holds only the in-frame ones, with some missing. The sample holds around 99,000 clones, around three quarters seen once. This TCR was sampled from a woman between 50 and 59 years old in good health and CMV-seropositive. The specimen was PBMCs. J is TRBJ2-3 and V is TRBV9; TRBD2 matches 8 bases. CDR3 nucleotides: TGTGCCAGCAGCGTAGAGGCGGGAGGAACAGATACGCAGTATTTT. Residues: CASSVEAGGTDTQYF. The full variable domain, with the rest looked up from reference TRBV9 and TRBJ2-3, is DSGVTQTPKHLITATGQRVTLRCSPRSGDLSVYWYQQSLDQGLQFLIQYYNGEERAKGNILERFSAQQFPDLHSELNLSSLELGDSALYFCASSVEAGGTDTQYFGPGTRLTVL.